This TCR beta chain was recorded in a study of blood T cells in healthy people across ages. A remark on this clonotype: The target antigen is unknown.

This CDR3 comprises 19 residues. The ends lost 7 bases at V and 4 bases at J; junction bases unmatched: 22. Germline CDR1 reads MNHEY; CDR2 reads SMNVEV (reference sequence). A sample-barcoded 5' primer and a J-beta primer mix were used in a second PCR of roughly 6 to 11 cycles. A single record per CDR3 protein comes from TCRdb applying MiXCR to the 5' RACE reads. The data hold some 760,000 distinct CDR3 sequences, with 25% observed a single time. Study findings and constraints: Diversity of TCR beta per million T cells declined in a roughly linear way with age. A strong correlation was found between TCR beta diversity and the percentage of naive T cells.

The data also belong to a second study, concerning T cells of mothers and their children. That source reports: Within related and unrelated pairs, thymic selection shapes TCR recombination output in a similar way.

The chain has TRBV27 and TRBJ1-1; 9 nucleotides agree with TRBD1. The specimen was blood. The receptor was derived from a boy aged 10-17 years in good health. The CDR3 sequence is CASTSRGLQDRGGFTEAFF. CDR3 coding DNA: TGTGCCAGCACCTCCCGGGGGCTTCAGGACAGGGGAGGGTTCACTGAAGCTTTCTTT.